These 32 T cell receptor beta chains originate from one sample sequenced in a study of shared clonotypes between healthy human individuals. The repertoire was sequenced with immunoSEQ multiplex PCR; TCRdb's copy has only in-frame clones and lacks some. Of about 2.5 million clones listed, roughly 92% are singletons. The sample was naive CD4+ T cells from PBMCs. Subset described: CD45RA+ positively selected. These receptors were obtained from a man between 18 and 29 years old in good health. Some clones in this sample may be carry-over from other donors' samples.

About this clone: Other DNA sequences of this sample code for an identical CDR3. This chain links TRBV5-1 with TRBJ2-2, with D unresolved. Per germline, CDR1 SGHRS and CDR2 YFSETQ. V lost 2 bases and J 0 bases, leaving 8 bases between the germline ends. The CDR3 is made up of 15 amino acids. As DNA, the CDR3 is TGCGCCAGCAGCTTAGTTAGAGCGAACACCGGGGAGCTGTTTTTT. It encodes CASSLVRANTGELFF.

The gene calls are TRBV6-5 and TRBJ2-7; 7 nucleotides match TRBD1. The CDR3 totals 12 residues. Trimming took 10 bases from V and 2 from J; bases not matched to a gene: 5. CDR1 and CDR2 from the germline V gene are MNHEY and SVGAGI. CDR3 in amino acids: CATKTGTYEQYF. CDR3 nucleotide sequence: TGTGCCACCAAGACAGGGACCTACGAGCAGTACTTC.

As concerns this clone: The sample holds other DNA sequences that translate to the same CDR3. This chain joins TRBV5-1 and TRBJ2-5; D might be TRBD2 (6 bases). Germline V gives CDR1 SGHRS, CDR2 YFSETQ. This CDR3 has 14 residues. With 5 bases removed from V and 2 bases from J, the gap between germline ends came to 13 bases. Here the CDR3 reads CASSSGTSQETQYF. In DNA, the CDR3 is TGCGCCAGCAGTAGTGGGACTTCGCAAGAGACCCAGTACTTC.

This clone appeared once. CDR3 amino acids: CASSGPEVTEAFF. In nucleotides, the CDR3 is TGTGCCAGCAGTGGCCCAGAGGTGACTGAAGCTTTCTTT. V and J are TRBV28 and TRBJ1-1, with D unclear. With 5 bases removed from V and 5 bases from J, the gap between germline ends came to 12 bases. The germline V gene encodes CDR1 MDHEN and CDR2 SYDVKM. This CDR3 has 13 residues.

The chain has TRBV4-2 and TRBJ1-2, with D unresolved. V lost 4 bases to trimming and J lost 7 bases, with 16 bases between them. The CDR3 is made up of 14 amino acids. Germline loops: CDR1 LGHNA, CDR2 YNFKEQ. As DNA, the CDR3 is TGTGCCAGCAGCCCTGACACGGGGAGGCGTGGCTACACCTTC. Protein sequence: CASSPDTGRRGYTF.

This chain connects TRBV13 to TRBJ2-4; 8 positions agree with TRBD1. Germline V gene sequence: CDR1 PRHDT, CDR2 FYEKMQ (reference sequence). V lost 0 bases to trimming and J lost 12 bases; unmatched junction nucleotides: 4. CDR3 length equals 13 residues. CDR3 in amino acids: CASSLGRGQAQYF. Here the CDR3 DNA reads TGTGCCAGCAGCTTAGGCCGGGGACAGGCTCAGTACTTC. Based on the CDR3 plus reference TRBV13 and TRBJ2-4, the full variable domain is AAGVIQSPRHLIKEKRETATLKCYPIPRHDTVYWYQQGPGQDPQFLISFYEKMQSDKGSIPDRFSAQQFSDYHSELNMSSLELGDSALYFCASSLGRGQAQYFGAGTRLSVL.

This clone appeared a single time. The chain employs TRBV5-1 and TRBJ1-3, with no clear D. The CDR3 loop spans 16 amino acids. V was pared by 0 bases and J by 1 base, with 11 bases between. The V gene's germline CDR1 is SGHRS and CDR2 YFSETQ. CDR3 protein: CASSLGPARSGNTIYF. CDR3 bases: TGCGCCAGCAGCTTGGGTCCGGCGAGATCTGGAAACACCATATATTTT. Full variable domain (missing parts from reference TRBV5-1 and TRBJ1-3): KAGVTQTPRYLIKTRGQQVTLSCSPISGHRSVSWYQQTPGQGLQFLFEYFSETQRNKGNFPGRFSGRQFSNSRSEMNVSTLELGDSALYLCASSLGPARSGNTIYFGEGSWLTVV.

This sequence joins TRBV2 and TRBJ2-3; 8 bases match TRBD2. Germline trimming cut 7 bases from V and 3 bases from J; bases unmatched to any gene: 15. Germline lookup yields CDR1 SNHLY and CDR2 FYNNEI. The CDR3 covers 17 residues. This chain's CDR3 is CASTGPGRGLATDTQYF. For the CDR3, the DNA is TGTGCCAGCACCGGTCCCGGGCGTGGACTAGCAACAGATACGCAGTATTTT.

This chain's CDR3 is CASSLVGGGFPYEQYF. DNA for the CDR3: TGCGCCAGCAGCTTGGTGGGGGGAGGGTTCCCCTACGAGCAGTACTTC. V gene TRBV5-1 combines with J gene TRBJ2-7; 7 bases are shared with TRBD2. Germline CDR1 and CDR2: SGHRS and YFSETQ. The ends lost 0 bases at V and 2 bases at J; junction bases unmatched: 8. The CDR3 runs to 16 residues.

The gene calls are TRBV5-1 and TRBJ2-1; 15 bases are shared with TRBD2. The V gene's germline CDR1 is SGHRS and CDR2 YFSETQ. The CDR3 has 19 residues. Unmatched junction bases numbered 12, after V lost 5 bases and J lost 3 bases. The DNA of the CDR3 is TGCGCCAGCAGGGGCGGACTAGCGGGAGGGTCGGGTCTCTACAATGAGCAGTTCTTC. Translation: CASRGGLAGGSGLYNEQFF.

The CDR3 DNA sequence: TGCGCCAGCAGCACCTCCGGGACAGGGATTTACGAGCAGTACTTC. Its protein product is CASSTSGTGIYEQYF. The chain is built from TRBV5-1 and TRBJ2-7, with 9 bases matching TRBD1. Germline V gene data show CDR1 as SGHRS and CDR2 as YFSETQ. The CDR3 runs 15 residues. V gave up 4 bases and J gave up 4 bases; unmatched junction bases: 9.

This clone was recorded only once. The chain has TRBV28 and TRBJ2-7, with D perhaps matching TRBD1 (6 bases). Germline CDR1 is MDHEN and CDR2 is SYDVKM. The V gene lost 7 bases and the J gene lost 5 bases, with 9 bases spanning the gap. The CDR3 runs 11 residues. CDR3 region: CASTGAHEQYF. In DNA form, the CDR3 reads TGTGCCAGCACAGGGGCCCACGAGCAGTACTTC.

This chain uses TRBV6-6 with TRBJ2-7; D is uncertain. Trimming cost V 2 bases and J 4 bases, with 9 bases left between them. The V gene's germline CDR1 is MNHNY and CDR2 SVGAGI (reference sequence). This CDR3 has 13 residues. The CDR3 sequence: CASSYEGAYEQYF. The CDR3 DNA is TGTGCCAGCAGTTACGAAGGTGCTTACGAGCAGTACTTC.

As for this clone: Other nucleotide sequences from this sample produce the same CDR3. CDR3 amino acids: CASSPPGGRSYEQYF. The CDR3, as DNA: TGTGCCAGCTCACCACCAGGCGGGAGATCCTACGAGCAGTACTTC. The chain employs TRBV18 and TRBJ2-7, with 7 bases identical to TRBD2. Germline CDR1 reads KGHSH; CDR2 reads LQKENI. CDR3 length: 15 residues. V was pared by 0 bases and J by 1 base, with 3 bases of the junction left unmatched.

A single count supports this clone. The CDR3: CASRASGEPYNEQFF. As DNA, the CDR3 is TGTGCCAGCAGGGCTAGCGGGGAGCCCTACAATGAGCAGTTCTTC. The J gene is TRBJ2-1, the V gene TRBV2; 9 bases match TRBD2. The germline V gene encodes CDR1 SNHLY and CDR2 FYNNEI. This CDR3 has 15 amino acids. V shed 6 bases, J shed 2 bases, and the junction held 5 bases outside the gene matches.

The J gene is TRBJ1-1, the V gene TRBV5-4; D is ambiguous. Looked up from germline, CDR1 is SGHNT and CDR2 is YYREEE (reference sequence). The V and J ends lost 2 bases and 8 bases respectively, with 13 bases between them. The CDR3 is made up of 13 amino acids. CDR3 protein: CASSLSPETEAFF. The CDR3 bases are TGTGCCAGCAGCTTATCTCCGGAGACCGAAGCTTTCTTT. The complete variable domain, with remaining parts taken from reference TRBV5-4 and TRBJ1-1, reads ETGVTQSPTHLIKTRGQQVTLRCSSQSGHNTVSWYQQALGQGPQFIFQYYREEENGRGNFPPRFSGLQFPNYSSELNVNALELDDSALYLCASSLSPETEAFFGQGTRLTVV.

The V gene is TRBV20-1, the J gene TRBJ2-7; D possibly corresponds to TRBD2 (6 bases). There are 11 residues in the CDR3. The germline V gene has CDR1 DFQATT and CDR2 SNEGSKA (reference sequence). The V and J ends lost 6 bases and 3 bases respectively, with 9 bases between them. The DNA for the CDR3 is TGCAGTGCGGCGACTAGCTACGAGCAGTACTTC. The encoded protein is CSAATSYEQYF.

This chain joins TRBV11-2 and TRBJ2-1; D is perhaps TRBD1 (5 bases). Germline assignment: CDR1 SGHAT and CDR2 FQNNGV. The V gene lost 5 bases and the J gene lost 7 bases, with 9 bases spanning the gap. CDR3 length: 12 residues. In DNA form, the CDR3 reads TGTGCCAGCAGCCTTGACAGTAATGAGCAGTTCTTC. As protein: CASSLDSNEQFF.

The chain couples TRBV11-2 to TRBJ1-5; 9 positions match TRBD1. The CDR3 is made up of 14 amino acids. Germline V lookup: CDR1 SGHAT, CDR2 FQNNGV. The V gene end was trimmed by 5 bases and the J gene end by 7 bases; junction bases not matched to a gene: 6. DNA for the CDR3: TGTGCCAGCAGCAGGACAGGGGCAGGCCAGCCCCAGCATTTT. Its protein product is CASSRTGAGQPQHF. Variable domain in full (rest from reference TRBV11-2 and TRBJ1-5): EAGVAQSPRYKIIEKRQSVAFWCNPISGHATLYWYQQILGQGPKLLIQFQNNGVVDDSQLPKDRFSAERLKGVDSTLKIQPAKLEDSAVYLCASSRTGAGQPQHFGDGTRLSIL.

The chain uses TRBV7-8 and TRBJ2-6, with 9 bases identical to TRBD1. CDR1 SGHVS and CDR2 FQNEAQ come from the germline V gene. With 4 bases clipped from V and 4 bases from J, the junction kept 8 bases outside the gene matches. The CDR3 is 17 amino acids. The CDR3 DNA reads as TGTGCCAGCAGCTCGAAGGACAGGGGCGCGGGGGCCAACGTCCTGACTTTC. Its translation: CASSSKDRGAGANVLTF.

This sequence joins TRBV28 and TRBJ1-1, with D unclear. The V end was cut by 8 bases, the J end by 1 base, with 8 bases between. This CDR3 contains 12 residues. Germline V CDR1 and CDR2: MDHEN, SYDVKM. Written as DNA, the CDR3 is TGTGCCAGCGTTCATAGGAACACTGAAGCTTTCTTT. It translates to CASVHRNTEAFF.

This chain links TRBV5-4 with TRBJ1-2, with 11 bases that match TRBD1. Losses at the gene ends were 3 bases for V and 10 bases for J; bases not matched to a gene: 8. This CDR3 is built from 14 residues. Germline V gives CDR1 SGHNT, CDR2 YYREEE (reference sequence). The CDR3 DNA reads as TGTGCCAGCAGCTCGGACAGGGGGCAAGAAACCTACACCTTC. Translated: CASSSDRGQETYTF.

The CDR3 nucleotides are TGTGCCAGCAGCCGGACAGGGAACTCTGGGGCCAACGTCCTGACTTTC. Protein sequence: CASSRTGNSGANVLTF. The chain uses TRBV27 and TRBJ2-6, with 8 bases that match TRBD1. J gave up 0 bases and V 6 bases, and 4 bases lay outside the gene matches. CDR3 length: 16 residues. Per the germline V gene, CDR1 is MNHEY and CDR2 is SMNVEV (reference sequence).

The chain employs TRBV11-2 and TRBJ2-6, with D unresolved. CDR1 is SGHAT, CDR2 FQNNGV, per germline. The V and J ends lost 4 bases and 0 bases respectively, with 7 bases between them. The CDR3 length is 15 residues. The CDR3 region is CASSSLFSGANVLTF. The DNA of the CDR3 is TGTGCCAGCAGCTCCCTGTTCTCTGGGGCCAACGTCCTGACTTTC.

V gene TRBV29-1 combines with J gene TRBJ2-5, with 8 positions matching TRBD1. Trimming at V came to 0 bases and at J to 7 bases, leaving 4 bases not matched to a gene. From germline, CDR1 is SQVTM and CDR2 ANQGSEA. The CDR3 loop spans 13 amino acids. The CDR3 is CSVEDDRGLTQYF. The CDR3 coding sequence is TGCAGCGTTGAAGACGACAGGGGTTTGACCCAGTACTTC.

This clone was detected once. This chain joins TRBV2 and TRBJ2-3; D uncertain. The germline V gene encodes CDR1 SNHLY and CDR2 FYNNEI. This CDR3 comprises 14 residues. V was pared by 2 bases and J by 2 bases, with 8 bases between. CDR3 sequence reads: CASSEYSYTDTQYF. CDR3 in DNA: TGTGCCAGCAGTGAATACAGTTACACAGATACGCAGTATTTT.

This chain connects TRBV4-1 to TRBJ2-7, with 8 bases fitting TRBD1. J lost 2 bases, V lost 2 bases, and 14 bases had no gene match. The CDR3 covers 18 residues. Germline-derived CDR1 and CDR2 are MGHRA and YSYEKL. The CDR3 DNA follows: TGCGCCAGCAGCCAACTTTTCCTGTACAGGGGGGCCCCCTACGAGCAGTACTTC. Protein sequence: CASSQLFLYRGAPYEQYF.

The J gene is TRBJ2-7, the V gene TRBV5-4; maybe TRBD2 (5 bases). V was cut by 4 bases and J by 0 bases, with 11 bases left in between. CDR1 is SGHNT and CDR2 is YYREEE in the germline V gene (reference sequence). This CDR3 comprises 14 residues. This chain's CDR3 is CASSTFGDSYEQYF. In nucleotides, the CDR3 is TGTGCCAGCAGCACTTTCGGGGACTCCTACGAGCAGTACTTC.

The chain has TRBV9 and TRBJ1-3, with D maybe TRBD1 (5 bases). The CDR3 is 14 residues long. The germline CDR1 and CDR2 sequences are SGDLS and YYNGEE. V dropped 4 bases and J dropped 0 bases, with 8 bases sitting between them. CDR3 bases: TGTGCCAGCAGCCGGGACGGCTCTGGAAACACCATATATTTT. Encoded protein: CASSRDGSGNTIYF.

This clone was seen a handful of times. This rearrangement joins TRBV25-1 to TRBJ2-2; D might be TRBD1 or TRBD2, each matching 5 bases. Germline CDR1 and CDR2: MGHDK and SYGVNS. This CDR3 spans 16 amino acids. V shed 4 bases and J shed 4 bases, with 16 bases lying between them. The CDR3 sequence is CASSVSRGIGTGELFF. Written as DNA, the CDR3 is TGTGCCAGCAGTGTTTCGAGGGGAATAGGCACCGGGGAGCTGTTTTTT.

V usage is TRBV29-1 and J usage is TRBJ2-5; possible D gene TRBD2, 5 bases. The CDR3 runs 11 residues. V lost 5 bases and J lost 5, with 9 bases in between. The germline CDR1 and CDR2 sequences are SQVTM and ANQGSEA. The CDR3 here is CSVRGLETQYF. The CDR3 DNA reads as TGCAGCGTTAGAGGGTTGGAGACCCAGTACTTC.

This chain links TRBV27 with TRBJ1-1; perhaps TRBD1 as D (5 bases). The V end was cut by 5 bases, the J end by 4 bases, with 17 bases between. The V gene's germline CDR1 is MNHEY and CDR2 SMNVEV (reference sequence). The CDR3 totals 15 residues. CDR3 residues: CASSPLWGLGTEAFF. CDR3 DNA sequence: TGTGCCAGCAGTCCCCTCTGGGGGTTGGGCACTGAAGCTTTCTTT.